This T cell receptor beta chain was captured by sequencing in a study of cytomegalovirus exposure and HLA in healthy donors. Study-level findings and limits: A few of the chains that were CMV-associated were confirmed in vitro to be specific for CMV antigens. The authors listed about 170 TCR beta chains as cytomegalovirus-associated. According to a subsequent analysis, TCR clusters identified in the first cohort showed a tendency to co-occur across the 100 to 150 validation repertoires.

With regard to this clone: What it binds is not known.

The repertoire was sequenced with immunoSEQ multiplex PCR; TCRdb's copy has only in-frame clones and lacks some. The sample holds about 190,000 clones, approximately 85% seen once. The donors were part of the validation cohort, which consisted of some 120 subjects and was separate from the first cohort of around 620 subjects. The sample taken for sequencing was PBMCs. The sequence was obtained from a woman between 18 and 29 years old in good health and CMV-seronegative.

The CDR3 region has the DNA TGTGCCAGCTACCCATCCTGGGGAGGCGGGACGGGTAATGAGCAGTTCTTC. Its translation: CASYPSWGGGTGNEQFF. The V and J genes are TRBV28 and TRBJ2-1; TRBD2 might be the D (6 bases). The germline V gene encodes CDR1 MDHEN and CDR2 SYDVKM. With 8 bases removed from V and 7 bases from J, the gap between germline ends came to 27 bases. This CDR3 is 17 amino acids long.